The subject of this entry is one TCR beta chain. Authors' analysis steps: Researchers report that nucleated cell counts were estimated from reference gene primer amplification. The repertoire was sequenced with immunoSEQ multiplex PCR; TCRdb's copy has only in-frame clones and lacks some. V and J calls and clone size come straight from that table; D and trimming were deduced from the DNA. There are 90,000 or so clones in the sample; 85% to 90% occur only once, and roughly 1.1% lies in the top ten. This CDR3 has 16 amino acids. The V gene lost 0 bases and the J gene lost 5 bases, with 15 bases spanning the gap. Germline CDR1 is LNHNV and CDR2 is YYDKDF (reference sequence). These data are taken from a study of blood T cell repertoires in COVID-19. Study-wide context: From the United States, Italy and Spain came samples of acute and convalescent COVID-19. In each case, the material was cDNA or gDNA derived from T cells, B-cell-depleted T cells, or PBMCs.

The chain joins TRBV15 to TRBJ2-3; possible D gene TRBD2, 6 bases. The TCR originated in a human donor in a cohort sampled during active COVID-19. The sample taken for sequencing was peripheral blood. The DNA for the CDR3 is TGTGCCACCAGCAGAGAAGCGGGTAGGGCCCGAGATACGCAGTATTTT. Amino acid sequence: CATSREAGRARDTQYF.